This paragraph covers one T cell receptor beta chain sequence. The target of this receptor is not known. Base qualities are missing; no much larger clone stands one base away. This sample was taken from a study of T-cell memory formation after mild COVID-19 (dated by TCRdb to the early 2020s). Regarding the research as a whole: Most TCR sequence clusters were specific to one of the two donors. Two young, previously healthy adult volunteers made up the cohort, one male and one female. In a couple of donors, T-cell clones that expanded and contracted after mild COVID-19 were tracked by sequencing TCRalpha and TCRbeta repertoires over time.

Sequenced using an Illumina NovaSeq 6000. Using 5'RACE with constant-segment primers, TCRalpha and TCRbeta cDNA libraries were constructed, with sample barcodes and unique molecular identifiers added in the process. RNA was extracted from every sample with Trizol reagent. Amplification of the libraries took two PCR steps, and the second step added a second sample barcode plus Illumina TruSeq adapters. Sequencing of libraries was performed on an Illumina NovaSeq with 2 x 150 bp paired-end reads. The source study handled its data this way. Demultiplexing of reads and collapsing into UMI-guided consensus sequences were performed with migec v1.2.7. Using mixcr v2.1.11, the UMI consensuses were aligned to TRA and TRB V and J templates and assembled into clonotypes. Clonotypes were classified as expanded or contracted when called significant by both edgeR and NoisET, with noise models trained on biological replicates. For edgeR calls, the cutoffs were a false discovery rate-adjusted p below 0.01 and a log2 fold-change threshold of 1. As an exploratory analysis of dynamics, max-normalized trajectories of the 1000 most abundant clonotypes were examined by PCA with hierarchical clustering. The CD4 or CD8 phenotype of responding clones was assigned using the separately sequenced CD4+ and CD8+ repertoires. Through fastp at Q25 and MiXCR, TCRdb rebuilt clones from the public reads, retaining in-frame beta chains. Entries are consolidated by CDR3 protein sequence, retaining the most common genes and DNA. These V and J calls derive from TCRdb rather than the authors' analysis. The sample contains more than 150,000 distinct CDR3 sequences, approximately 10% of them found a single time. The ten largest clones take up 3.5% to 4% of the sample.

Ficoll-Paque density gradient centrifugation was the method used to isolate PBMCs. There are 15 amino acids in the CDR3, from cysteine to phenylalanine inclusive. Only the CDR3 region is kept as DNA, spanning 45 bases read in frame from base 1. For CDR1 and CDR2, the germline V gene lists SGHTA and FQGNSA. V and J are truncated by 2 bases and 6 bases respectively, leaving an intervening sequence of 16 bases. Results the study describes overall, beyond this receptor: Contracting CD4+ clones appeared mostly in the CM and EM memory subsets, whereas CD8+ clones were enriched in EMRA. Balanced CD4/CD8 phenotypes were observed for clones contracting from day 15 to 85, whereas a bias towards CD4+ was observed for a second wave of clones expanding from day 15 to 37. Some responding clones were detected in pre-infection memory, which suggested that pre-existing cross-reactive memory T cells had joined the SARS-CoV-2 response. Whether the second-wave clones peaking on day 37 were SARS-CoV-2 specific was not confirmed. Only a couple of mild cases were covered in the study, and larger cohorts including severe cases with pre-infection samples were considered necessary.

The material sequenced was PBMCs or a T cell subset sorted from them (not recorded which). The source of this sequence is a man in his late teens or twenties who had mild COVID-19 (a few samples of this study predate the infection). The sample titles of this study are shuffled in the database, so cell type and time point are left out; the donor was told from shared clones. The V gene is TRBV7-2 and the J gene is TRBJ1-2; the D region possibly corresponds to TRBD1 (6 bases align). In nucleotide form, the sequence is TGTGCCAGCAGCTTACAGGGGCCTATCTCGGATGGCTACACCTTC. Protein translation: CASSLQGPISDGYTF.